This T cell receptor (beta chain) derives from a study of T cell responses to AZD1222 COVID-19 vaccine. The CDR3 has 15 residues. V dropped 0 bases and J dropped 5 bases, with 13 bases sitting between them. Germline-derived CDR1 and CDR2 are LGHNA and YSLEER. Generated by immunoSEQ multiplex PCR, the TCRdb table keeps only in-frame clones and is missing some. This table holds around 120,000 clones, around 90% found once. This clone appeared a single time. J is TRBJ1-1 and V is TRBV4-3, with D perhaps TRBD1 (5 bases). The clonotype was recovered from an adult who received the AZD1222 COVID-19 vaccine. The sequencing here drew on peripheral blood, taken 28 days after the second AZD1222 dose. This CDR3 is CASSQELGVRTEAFF. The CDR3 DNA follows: TGCGCCAGCAGCCAAGAGTTAGGGGTGAGGACTGAAGCTTTCTTT.